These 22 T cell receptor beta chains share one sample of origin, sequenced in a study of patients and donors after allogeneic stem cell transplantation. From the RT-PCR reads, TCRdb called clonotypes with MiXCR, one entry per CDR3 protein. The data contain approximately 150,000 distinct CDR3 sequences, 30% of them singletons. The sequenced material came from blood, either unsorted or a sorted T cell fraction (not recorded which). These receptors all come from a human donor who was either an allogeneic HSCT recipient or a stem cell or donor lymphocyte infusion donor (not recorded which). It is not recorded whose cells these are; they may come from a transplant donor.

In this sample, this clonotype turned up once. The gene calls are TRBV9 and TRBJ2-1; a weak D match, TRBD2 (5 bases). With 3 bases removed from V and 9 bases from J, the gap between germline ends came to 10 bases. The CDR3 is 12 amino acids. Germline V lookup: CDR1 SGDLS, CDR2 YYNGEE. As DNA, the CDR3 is TGTGCCAGCAGCGAGCGGCTGGGTGAGCAGTTCTTC. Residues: CASSERLGEQFF.

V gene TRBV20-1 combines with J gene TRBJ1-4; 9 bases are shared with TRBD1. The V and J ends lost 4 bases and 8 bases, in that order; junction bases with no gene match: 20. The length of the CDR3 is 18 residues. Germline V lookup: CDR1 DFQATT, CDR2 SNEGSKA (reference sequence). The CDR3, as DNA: TGCAGTGCTATAGGGGCCGGGACAGGGCCCTCTTCTCGGGAAAAACTGTTTTTT. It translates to CSAIGAGTGPSSREKLFF.

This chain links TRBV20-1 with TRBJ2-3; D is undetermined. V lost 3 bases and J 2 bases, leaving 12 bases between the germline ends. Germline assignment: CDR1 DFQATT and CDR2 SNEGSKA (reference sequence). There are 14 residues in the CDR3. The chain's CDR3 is CSASPTHLTDTQYF. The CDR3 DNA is TGCAGTGCTAGCCCTACCCACCTCACAGATACGCAGTATTTT.

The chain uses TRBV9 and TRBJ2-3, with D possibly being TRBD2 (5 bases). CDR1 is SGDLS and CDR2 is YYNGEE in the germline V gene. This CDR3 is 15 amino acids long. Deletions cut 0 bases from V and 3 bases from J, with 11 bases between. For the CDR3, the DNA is TGTGCCAGCAGCGTAGAGGAGGCGAGAACAGATACGCAGTATTTT. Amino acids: CASSVEEARTDTQYF.

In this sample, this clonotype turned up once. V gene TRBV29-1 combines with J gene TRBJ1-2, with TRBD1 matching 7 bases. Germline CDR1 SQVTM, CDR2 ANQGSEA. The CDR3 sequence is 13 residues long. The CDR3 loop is CTISGTARGGYTF. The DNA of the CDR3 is TGCACCATCTCCGGGACAGCCAGAGGTGGCTACACCTTC. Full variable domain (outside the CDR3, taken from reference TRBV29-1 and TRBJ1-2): SAVISQKPSRDICQRGTSLTIQCQVDSQVTMMFWYRQQPGQSLTLIATANQGSEATYESGFVIDKFPISRPNLTFSTLTVSNMSPEDSSIYLCTISGTARGGYTFGSGTRLTVV.

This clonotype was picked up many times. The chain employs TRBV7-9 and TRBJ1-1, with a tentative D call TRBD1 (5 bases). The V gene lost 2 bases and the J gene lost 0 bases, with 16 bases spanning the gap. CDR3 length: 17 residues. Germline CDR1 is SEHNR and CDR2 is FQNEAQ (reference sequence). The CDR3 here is CASSLTDDAGMNTEAFF. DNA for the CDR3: TGTGCCAGCAGCTTAACCGACGACGCAGGGATGAACACTGAAGCTTTCTTT. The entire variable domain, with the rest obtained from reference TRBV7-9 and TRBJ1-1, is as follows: DTGVSQNPRHKITKRGQNVTFRCDPISEHNRLYWYRQTLGQGPEFLTYFQNEAQLEKSRLLSDRFSAERPKGSFSTLEIQRTEQGDSAMYLCASSLTDDAGMNTEAFFGQGTRLTVV.

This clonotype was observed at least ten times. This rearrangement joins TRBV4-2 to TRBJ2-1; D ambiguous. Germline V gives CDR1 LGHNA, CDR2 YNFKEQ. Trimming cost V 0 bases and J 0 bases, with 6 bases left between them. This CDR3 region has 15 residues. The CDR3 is CASSQDRSSYNEQFF. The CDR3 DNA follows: TGTGCCAGCAGCCAAGATAGGAGCTCCTACAATGAGCAGTTCTTC.

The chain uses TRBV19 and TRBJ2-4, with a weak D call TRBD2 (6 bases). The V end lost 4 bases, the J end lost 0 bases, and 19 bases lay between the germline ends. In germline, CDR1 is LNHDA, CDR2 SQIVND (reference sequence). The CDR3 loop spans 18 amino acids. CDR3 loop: CASSSKGWGELAKNIQYF. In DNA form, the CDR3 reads TGTGCCAGTAGTAGTAAGGGCTGGGGGGAACTAGCCAAAAACATTCAGTACTTC. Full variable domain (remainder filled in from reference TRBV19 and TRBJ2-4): DGGITQSPKYLFRKEGQNVTLSCEQNLNHDAMYWYRQDPGQGLRLIYYSQIVNDFQKGDIAEGYSVSREKKESFPLTVTSAQKNPTAFYLCASSSKGWGELAKNIQYFGAGTRLSVL.

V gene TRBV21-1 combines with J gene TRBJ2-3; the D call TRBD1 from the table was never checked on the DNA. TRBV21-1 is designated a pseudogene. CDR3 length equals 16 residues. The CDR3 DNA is TGTGCCAGCAGCTTCAGGACAGCCTCTAGCACAGATACGCAGTATTTT. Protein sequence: CASSFRTASSTDTQYF.

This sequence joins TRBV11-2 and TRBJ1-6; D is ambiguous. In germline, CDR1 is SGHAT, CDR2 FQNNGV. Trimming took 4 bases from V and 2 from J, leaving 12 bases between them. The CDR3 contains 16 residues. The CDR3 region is CASSSQAGAYNSPLHF. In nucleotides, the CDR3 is TGTGCCAGCAGCTCGCAGGCCGGAGCCTATAATTCACCCCTCCACTTT.

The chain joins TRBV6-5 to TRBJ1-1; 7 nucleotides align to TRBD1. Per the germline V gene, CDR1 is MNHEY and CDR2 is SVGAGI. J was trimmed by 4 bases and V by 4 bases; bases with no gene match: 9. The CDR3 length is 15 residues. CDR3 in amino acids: CASSSAPWTGTEAFF. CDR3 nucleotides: TGTGCCAGCAGTTCGGCCCCGTGGACAGGCACTGAAGCTTTCTTT.

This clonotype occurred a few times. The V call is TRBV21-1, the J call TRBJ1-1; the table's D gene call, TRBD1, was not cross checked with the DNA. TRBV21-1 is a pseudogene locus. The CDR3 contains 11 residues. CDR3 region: CASIWPGEAFF. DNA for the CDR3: TGTGCCAGCATTTGGCCAGGGGAAGCTTTCTTT.

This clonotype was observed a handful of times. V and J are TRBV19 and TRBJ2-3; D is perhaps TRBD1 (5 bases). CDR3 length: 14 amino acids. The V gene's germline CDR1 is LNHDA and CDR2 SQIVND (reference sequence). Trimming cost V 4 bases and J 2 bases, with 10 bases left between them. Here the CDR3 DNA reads TGTGCCAGTAGTACAGGGCCGGACACAGATACGCAGTATTTT. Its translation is CASSTGPDTDTQYF.

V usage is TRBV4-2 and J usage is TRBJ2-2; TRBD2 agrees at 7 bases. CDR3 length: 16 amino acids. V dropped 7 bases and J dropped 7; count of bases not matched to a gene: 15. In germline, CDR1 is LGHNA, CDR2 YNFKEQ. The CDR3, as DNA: TGTGCCAGCAACCCCCAAGGGAGGGCCGACATCGGGGAGCTGTTTTTT. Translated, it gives CASNPQGRADIGELFF.

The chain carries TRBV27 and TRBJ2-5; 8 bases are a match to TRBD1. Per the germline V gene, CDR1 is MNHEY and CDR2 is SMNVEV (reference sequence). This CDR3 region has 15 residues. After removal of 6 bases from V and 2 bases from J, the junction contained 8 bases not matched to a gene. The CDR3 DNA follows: TGTGCCAGCAGGGCCATAGGGACAGGACAAGAGACCCAGTACTTC. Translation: CASRAIGTGQETQYF.

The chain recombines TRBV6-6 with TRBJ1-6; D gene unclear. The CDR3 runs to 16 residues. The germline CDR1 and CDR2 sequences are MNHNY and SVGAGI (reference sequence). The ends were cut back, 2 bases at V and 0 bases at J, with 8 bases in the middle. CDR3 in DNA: TGTGCCAGCAGTTACGTTCGGAGCTCCTATAATTCACCCCTCCACTTT. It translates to CASSYVRSSYNSPLHF.

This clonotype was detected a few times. In DNA form, the CDR3 reads TGCGCCAGCAGCCAAAACCCGAACTCTGGAAACACCATATATTTT. Protein sequence: CASSQNPNSGNTIYF. The chain couples TRBV4-3 to TRBJ1-3; D is uncertain. This CDR3 has 15 amino acids. Germline CDR1 is LGHNA and CDR2 is YSLEER. Trimming cost V 2 bases and J 0 bases, with 8 bases left between them.

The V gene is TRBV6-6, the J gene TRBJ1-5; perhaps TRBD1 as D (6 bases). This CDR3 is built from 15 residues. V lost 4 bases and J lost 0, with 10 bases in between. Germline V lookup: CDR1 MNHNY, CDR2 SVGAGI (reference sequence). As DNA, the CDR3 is TGTGCCAGCAGTTTTGGGACACCTAGCAATCAGCCCCAGCATTTT. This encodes CASSFGTPSNQPQHF.

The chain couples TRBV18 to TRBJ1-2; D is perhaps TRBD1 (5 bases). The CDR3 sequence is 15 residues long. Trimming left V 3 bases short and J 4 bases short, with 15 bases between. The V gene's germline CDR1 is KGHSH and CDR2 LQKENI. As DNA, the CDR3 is TGTGCCAGCTCACCTCTCGGGGCTCCCTTCTATGGCTACACCTTC. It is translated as CASSPLGAPFYGYTF.

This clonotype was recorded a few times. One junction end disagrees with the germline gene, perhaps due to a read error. In DNA form, the CDR3 reads TGTGCCAGTAGTATGGACCGTTATCACCCCCAGCATTTT. It yields the protein CASSMDRYHPQHF. The gene calls are TRBV19 and TRBJ1-5; no clear D. This CDR3 contains 13 residues. In germline, CDR1 is LNHDA, CDR2 SQIVND (reference sequence).

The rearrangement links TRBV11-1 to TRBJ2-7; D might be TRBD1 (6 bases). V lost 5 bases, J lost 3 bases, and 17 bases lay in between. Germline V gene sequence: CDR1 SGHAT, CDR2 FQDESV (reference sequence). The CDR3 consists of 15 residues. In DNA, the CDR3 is TGTGCCAGCAGCCCCGGAGGTACGGACAGCTACGAGCAGTACTTC. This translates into CASSPGGTDSYEQYF.

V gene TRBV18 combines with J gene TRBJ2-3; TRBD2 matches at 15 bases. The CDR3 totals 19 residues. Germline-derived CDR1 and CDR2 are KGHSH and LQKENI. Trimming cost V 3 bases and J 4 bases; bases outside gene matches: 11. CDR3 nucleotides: TGTGCCAGCTCACCCAGGAGGACTAGCGGGAGGGATGGCGCAGATACGCAGTATTTT. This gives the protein CASSPRRTSGRDGADTQYF.